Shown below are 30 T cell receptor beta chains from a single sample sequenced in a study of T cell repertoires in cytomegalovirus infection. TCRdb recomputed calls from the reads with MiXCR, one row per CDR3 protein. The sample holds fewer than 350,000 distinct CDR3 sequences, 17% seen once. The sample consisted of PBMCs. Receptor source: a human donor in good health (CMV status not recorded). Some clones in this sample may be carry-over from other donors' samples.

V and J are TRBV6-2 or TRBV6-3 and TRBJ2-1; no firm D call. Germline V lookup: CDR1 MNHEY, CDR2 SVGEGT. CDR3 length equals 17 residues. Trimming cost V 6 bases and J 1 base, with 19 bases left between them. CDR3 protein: CASSRSRAGWSYNEQFF. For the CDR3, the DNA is TGTGCCAGCAGCCGCTCTCGTGCCGGTTGGTCCTACAATGAGCAGTTCTTC.

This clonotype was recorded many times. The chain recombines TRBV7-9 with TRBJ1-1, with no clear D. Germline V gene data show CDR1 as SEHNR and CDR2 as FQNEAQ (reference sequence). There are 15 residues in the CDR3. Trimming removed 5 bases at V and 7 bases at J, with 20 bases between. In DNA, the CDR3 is TGTGCCAGCAGCCCCTCAAGAGGGCCGCTGCATGAAGCTTTCTTT. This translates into CASSPSRGPLHEAFF.

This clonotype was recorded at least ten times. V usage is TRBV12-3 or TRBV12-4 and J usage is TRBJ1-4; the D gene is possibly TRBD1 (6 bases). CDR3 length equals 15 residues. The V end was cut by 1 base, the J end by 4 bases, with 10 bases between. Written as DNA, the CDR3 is TGTGCCAGCAGTTTAGGACAGGCGAATAATGAAAAACTGTTTTTT. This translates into CASSLGQANNEKLFF.

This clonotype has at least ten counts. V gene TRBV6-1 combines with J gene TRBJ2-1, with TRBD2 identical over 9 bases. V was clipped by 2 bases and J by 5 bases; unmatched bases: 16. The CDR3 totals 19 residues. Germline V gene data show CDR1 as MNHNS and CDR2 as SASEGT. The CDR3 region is CASSESVAGVTIQNNEQFF. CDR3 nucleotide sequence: TGTGCCAGCAGTGAAAGTGTAGCGGGGGTGACTATCCAAAACAATGAGCAGTTCTTC.

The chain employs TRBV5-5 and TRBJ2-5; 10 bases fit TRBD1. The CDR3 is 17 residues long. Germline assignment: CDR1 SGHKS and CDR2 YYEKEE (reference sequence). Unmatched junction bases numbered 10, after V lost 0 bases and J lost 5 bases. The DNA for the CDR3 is TGTGCCAGCAGCTTGGGACAGGGGGCGATCTTTGGCGAGACCCAGTACTTC. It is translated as CASSLGQGAIFGETQYF.

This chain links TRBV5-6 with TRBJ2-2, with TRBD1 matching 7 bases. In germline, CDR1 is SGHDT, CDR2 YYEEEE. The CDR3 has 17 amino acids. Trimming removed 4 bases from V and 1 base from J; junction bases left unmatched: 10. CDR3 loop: CASSTRVGTENTGELFF. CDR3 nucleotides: TGTGCCAGCAGCACCCGAGTCGGGACAGAGAACACCGGGGAGCTGTTTTTT.

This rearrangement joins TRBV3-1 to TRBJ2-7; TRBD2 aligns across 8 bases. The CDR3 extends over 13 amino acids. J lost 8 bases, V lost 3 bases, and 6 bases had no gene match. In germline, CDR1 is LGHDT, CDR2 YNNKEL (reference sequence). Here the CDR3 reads CASSQTGGPKQYF. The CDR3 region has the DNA TGTGCCAGCAGCCAGACGGGGGGGCCCAAGCAGTACTTC.

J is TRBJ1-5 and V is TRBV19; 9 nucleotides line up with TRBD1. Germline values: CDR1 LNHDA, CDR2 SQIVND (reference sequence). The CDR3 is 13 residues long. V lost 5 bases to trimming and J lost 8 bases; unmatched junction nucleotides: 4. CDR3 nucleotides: TGTGCCAGTAGTGGACAGGGGAGGAAGCCCCAGCATTTT. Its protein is CASSGQGRKPQHF.

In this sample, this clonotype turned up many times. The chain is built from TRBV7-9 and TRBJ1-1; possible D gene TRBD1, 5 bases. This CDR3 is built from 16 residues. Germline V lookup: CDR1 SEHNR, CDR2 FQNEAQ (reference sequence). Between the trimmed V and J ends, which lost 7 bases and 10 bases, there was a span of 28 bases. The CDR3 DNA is TGTGCCAGCAAACCGACGGGAGGGGCGCGGGGGGTAGGAGCTTTCTTT. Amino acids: CASKPTGGARGVGAFF.

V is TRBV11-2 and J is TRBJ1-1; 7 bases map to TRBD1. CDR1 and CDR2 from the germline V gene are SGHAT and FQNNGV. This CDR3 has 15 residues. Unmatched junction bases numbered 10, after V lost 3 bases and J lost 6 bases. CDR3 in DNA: TGTGCCAGCAGCTTTCCTGACAGGGCGGGCGCTGAAGCTTTCTTT. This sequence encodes CASSFPDRAGAEAFF. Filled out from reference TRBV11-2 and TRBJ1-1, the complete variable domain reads EAGVAQSPRYKIIEKRQSVAFWCNPISGHATLYWYQQILGQGPKLLIQFQNNGVVDDSQLPKDRFSAERLKGVDSTLKIQPAKLEDSAVYLCASSFPDRAGAEAFFGQGTRLTVV.

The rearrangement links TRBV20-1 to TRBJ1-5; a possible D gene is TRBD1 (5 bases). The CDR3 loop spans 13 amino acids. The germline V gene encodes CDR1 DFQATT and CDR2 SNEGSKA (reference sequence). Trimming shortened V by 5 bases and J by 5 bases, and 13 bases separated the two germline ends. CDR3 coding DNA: TGCAGTGCTGTCCAAGGGGATTATCAGCCCCAGCATTTT. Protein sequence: CSAVQGDYQPQHF.

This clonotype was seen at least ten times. CDR3 sequence reads: CASSTDPGAGETQYF. The CDR3 nucleotides are TGTGCCAGCAGCACAGATCCGGGGGCTGGGGAGACCCAGTACTTC. V and J are TRBV7-2 and TRBJ2-5; D tentatively fits TRBD1 or TRBD2 (6 bases each). CDR1 and CDR2 from the germline V gene are SGHTA and FQGNSA. V gave up 5 bases and J gave up 5 bases, with 18 bases separating them. CDR3 length: 15 residues.

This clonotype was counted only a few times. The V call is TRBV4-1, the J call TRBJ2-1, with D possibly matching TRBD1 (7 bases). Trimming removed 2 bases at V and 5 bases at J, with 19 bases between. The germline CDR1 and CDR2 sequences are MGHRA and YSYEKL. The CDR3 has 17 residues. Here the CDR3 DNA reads TGCGCCAGCAGCCAACAACCCAGGGGGGTCCCAAACAATGAGCAGTTCTTC. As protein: CASSQQPRGVPNNEQFF.

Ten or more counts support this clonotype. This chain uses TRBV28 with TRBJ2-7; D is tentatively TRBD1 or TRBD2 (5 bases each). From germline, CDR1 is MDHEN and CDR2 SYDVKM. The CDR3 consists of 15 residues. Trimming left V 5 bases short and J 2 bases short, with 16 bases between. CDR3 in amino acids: CASSEGSLPTYEQYF. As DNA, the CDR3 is TGTGCCAGCAGTGAGGGGTCTCTTCCTACCTACGAGCAGTACTTC.

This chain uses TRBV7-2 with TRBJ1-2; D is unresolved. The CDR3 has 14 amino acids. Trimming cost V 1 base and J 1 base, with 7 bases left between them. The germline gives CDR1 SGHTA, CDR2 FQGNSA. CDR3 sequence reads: CASSLGGHNYGYTF. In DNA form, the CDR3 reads TGTGCCAGCAGCTTAGGAGGTCATAACTATGGCTACACCTTC.

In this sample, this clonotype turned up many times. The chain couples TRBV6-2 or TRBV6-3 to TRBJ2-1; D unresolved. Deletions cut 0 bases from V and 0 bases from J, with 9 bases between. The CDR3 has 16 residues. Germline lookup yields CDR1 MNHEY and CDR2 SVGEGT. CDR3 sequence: CASSYSTSGSYNEQFF. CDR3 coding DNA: TGTGCCAGCAGTTACTCGACCTCGGGCTCCTACAATGAGCAGTTCTTC.

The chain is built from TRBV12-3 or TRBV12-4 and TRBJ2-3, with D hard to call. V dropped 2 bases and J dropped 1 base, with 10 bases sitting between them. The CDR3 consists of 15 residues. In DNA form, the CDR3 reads TGTGCCAGCAGTTTATTTCCGCAGGGCACAGATACGCAGTATTTT. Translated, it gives CASSLFPQGTDTQYF.

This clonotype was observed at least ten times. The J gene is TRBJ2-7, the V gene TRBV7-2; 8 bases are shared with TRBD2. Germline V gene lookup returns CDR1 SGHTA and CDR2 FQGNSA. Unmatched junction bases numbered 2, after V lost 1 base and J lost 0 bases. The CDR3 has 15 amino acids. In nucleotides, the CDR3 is TGTGCCAGCAGCTTAGACAGCGGGAGCTCCTACGAGCAGTACTTC. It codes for CASSLDSGSSYEQYF.

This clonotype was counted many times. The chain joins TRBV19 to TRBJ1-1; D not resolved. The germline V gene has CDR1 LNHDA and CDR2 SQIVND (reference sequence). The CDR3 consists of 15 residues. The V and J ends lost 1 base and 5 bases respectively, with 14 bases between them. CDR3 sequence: CASSIGLQRKTEAFF. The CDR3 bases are TGTGCCAGTAGTATAGGCCTACAGAGGAAGACTGAAGCTTTCTTT. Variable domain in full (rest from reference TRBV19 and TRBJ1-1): DGGITQSPKYLFRKEGQNVTLSCEQNLNHDAMYWYRQDPGQGLRLIYYSQIVNDFQKGDIAEGYSVSREKKESFPLTVTSAQKNPTAFYLCASSIGLQRKTEAFFGQGTRLTVV.

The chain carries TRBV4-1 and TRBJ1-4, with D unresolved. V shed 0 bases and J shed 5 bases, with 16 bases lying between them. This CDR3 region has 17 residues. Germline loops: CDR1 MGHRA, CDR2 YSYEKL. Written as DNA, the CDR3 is TGCGCCAGCAGCCAAGATATCCTCGCCAATCTCAATGAAAAACTGTTTTTT. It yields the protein CASSQDILANLNEKLFF.

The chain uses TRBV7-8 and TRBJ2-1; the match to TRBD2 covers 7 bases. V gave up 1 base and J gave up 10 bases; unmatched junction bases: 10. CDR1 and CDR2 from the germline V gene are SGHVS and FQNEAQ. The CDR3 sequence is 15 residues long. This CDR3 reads CASSLVYPGGGEQFF. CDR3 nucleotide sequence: TGTGCCAGCAGCTTAGTTTATCCGGGGGGTGGCGAGCAGTTCTTC. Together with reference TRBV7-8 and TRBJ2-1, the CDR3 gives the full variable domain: GAGVSQSPRYKVAKRGQDVALRCDPISGHVSLFWYQQALGQGPEFLTYFQNEAQLDKSGLPSDRFFAERPEGSVSTLKIQRTQQEDSAVYLCASSLVYPGGGEQFFGPGTRLTVL.

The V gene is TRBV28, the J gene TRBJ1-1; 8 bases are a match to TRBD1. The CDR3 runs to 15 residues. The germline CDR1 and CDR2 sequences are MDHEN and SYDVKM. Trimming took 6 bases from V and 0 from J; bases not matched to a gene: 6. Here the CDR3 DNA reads TGTGCCAGCAGGACGGACAGGGTAATGAACACTGAAGCTTTCTTT. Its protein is CASRTDRVMNTEAFF. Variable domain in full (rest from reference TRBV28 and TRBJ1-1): DVKVTQSSRYLVKRTGEKVFLECVQDMDHENMFWYRQDPGLGLRLIYFSYDVKMKEKGDIPEGYSVSREKKERFSLILESASTNQTSMYLCASRTDRVMNTEAFFGQGTRLTVV.

This chain's CDR3 is CASSRGVEQFF. CDR3 in DNA: TGTGCCAGCAGTAGGGGGGTTGAGCAGTTCTTC. This chain connects TRBV6-5 to TRBJ2-1, with D perhaps being TRBD1 or TRBD2 (6 bases each). From germline, CDR1 is MNHEY and CDR2 SVGAGI. CDR3 length: 11 amino acids. Trimming took off 5 bases at V and 9 bases at J, with 8 bases between the two ends.

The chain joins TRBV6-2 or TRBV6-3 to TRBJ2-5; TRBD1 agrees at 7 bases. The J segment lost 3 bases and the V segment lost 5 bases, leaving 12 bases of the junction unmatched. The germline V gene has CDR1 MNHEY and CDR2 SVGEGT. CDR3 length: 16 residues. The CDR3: CASSREMDRPKETQYF. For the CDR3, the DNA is TGTGCCAGCAGTCGTGAGATGGACAGGCCCAAAGAGACCCAGTACTTC.

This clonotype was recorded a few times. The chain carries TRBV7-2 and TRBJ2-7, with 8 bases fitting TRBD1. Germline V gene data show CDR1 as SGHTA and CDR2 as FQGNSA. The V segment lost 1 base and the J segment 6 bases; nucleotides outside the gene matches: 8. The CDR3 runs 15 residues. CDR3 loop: CASSLGQGHTGEQYF. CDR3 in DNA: TGTGCCAGCAGCTTAGGACAGGGGCATACGGGCGAGCAGTACTTC.

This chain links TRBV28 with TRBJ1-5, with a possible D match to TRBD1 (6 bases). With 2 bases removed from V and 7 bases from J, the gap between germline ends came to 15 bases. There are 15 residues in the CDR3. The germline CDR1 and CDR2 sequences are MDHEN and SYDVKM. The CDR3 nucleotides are TGTGCCAGCAGTTTAATTGGAGGGGGGCGGCAGCCCCAGCATTTT. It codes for CASSLIGGGRQPQHF.

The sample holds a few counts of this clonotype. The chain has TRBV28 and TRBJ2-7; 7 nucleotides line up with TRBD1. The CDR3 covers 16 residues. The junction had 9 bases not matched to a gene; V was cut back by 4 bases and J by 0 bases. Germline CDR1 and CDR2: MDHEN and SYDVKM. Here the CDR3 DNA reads TGTGCCAGCAGTTCTACCGGGACAGCCGCCTCCTACGAGCAGTACTTC. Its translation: CASSSTGTAASYEQYF.

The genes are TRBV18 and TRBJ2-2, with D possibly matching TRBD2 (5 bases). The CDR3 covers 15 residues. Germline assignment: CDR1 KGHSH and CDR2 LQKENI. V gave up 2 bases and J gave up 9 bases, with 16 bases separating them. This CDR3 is CASSPGGRSDRELFF. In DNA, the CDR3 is TGTGCCAGCTCACCAGGTGGGAGATCTGACCGGGAGCTGTTTTTT.

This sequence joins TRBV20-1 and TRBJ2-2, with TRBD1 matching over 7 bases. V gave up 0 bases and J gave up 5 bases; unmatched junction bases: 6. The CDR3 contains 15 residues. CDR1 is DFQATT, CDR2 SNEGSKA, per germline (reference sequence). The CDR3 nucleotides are TGCAGTGCTAGAGAACACAGGGGATGGACCGGGGAGCTGTTTTTT. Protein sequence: CSAREHRGWTGELFF.

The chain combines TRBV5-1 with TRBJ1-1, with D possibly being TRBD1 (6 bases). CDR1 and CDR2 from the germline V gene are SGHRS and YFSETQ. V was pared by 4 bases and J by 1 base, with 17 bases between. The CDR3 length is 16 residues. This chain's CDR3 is CASSIRQVETNTEAFF. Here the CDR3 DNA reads TGCGCCAGCAGCATCAGACAGGTAGAAACGAACACTGAAGCTTTCTTT.